The sequence of this T cell receptor (beta chain) was determined in a study of tumor-infiltrating lymphocytes in localized non-small cell lung cancer (dated by TCRdb to 2020 to 2022). Broadly, across the study: The cohort included patients whose samples were collected after neoadjuvant chemotherapy, as well as both smokers and never-smokers and several histologies. Each patient contributed resected tumor tissue and uninvolved lung tissue from the same patient, described as non-adjacent to the tumor. The same patients underwent several integrated assays, with TCR sequencing performed together with flow cytometry, multiplex immunofluorescence, RNA-seq, exome sequencing and proteomics. The overall ICON cohort was composed of 150 or so surgical patients with localized non-small cell lung cancer whose tumors were resected. The paired tumor versus uninvolved lung comparison of immunoSEQ T-cell fraction included 55 patients. Beyond this particular receptor, the publication reports: Different pieces of the same tissue were used for different assays, so technical variation could not be separated from intratumor heterogeneity. Recurrence-free survival showed no association with tumor T-cell fraction measured by TCR sequencing (p = 0.61). The TCR-derived T-cell fraction showed no difference between the flow cytometry-defined immunotypes IM1 (good prognosis) and IM2 (poor prognosis). TCRbeta sequencing supported higher T cell infiltration in tumors than in uninvolved lung tissue, consistent with immunofluorescence CD3 counts. Assay coverage varied across patients depending on available tissue quantity, so only a subset of the cohort had TCR sequencing.

The table lists this clone with a few counts. Its antigen has not been determined. Base qualities are missing; no much larger clone stands one base away. The immunoSEQ assay used for TCR sequencing gave the T-cell fraction in both tumor and uninvolved lung tissue. On the study's bioinformatics: To analyze survival, patients were divided into a high T-cell fraction group (upper tertile) and a low T-cell fraction group (lower two tertiles), and the two groups were compared using a log-rank test. A signed-rank test was used to test paired tumor versus uninvolved lung differences in T-cell fraction. TCRdb holds this immuneACCESS table with in-frame rearrangements only. Some clones are missing; in checked studies, unresolved V genes explain under half, and the rest has no known cause. V, J and clone size are those of that table, while D and trimming were read from the DNA. The sample table holds about 16,000 clones, of which around 75% were seen once. The ten most abundant clones make up about 8.2% of the sample.

ICON enrollment began in 2016, and the last patient was enrolled in 2018. From a subcohort of around 78 patients, fresh tumor and matched uninvolved tissue were collected for in-depth immune analyses, including TCR sequencing. TCR sequencing was performed on DNA isolated from bulk tissue, without cell sorting. The CDR3 numbers 14 residues from cysteine through phenylalanine. Only the CDR3 part of the read is kept: 42 bases, read in frame from the first base. V has 5 bases trimmed and J has 3 bases trimmed; junction bases matching no gene number 3. The germline V gene (reference sequence) supplies CDR1 SEHNR and CDR2 FQNEAQ.

The sequencing input was lung tumor tissue. This receptor was identified in a human donor with non-small cell lung cancer. The chain is made from TRBV7-9 and TRBJ2-7, and 11 junctional nucleotides match TRBD1. At the DNA level, the sequence is TGTGCCAGCAGCACCGGGACAGGGGGCTACGAGCAGTACTTC. Its protein product is CASSTGTGGYEQYF.